This T cell receptor (beta chain) appears in the sequencing data of a study of T cells after yellow fever vaccination. MiXCR, applied by TCRdb to the 5' RACE reads, yields one record per CDR3 protein. The sample lists approximately 610,000 distinct CDR3 sequences; about a sixth were seen once. This clonotype occurred a few times. Trimming stripped 2 bases from V and 5 bases from J, with 15 bases between. CDR1 and CDR2 from the germline V gene are MNHEY and SVGAGI. CDR3 length: 15 amino acids. This TCR was recovered from a man between 18 and 35 years old who received the YFV17D yellow fever vaccine. The source material was PBMCs, sampled 4 to 6 days after the first yellow fever vaccination. The chain carries TRBV6-5 and TRBJ1-1, with a possible D match to TRBD1 (6 bases). The CDR3 loop is CASSYIGGGGTEAFF. The DNA of the CDR3 is TGTGCCAGCAGTTACATAGGAGGGGGAGGTACTGAAGCTTTCTTT.